This TCR beta chain stems from a study of Siglec-9 on CD8 T cells in melanoma. Findings and limits, study-wide: An effector memory CD8+ T-cell subset seemingly accumulating in melanoma was reportedly marked and regulated by Siglec-9.

This table comes from immunoSEQ multiplex PCR, and its TCRdb copy is limited to in-frame clones, with some not included. The top ten clones hold around 5.5% of a sample with 25,000 to 30,000 clones, more than 80% of them seen once. The germline V and J ends were trimmed by 4 bases and 14 bases, with 11 bases remaining between them. This CDR3 is 11 amino acids long. CDR1 and CDR2 (germline): SSHAT, FNYEAQ (reference sequence). This clone was detected a few times. The antigen is undetermined. The receptor's source is a human donor in good health. What was sequenced was Siglec-9- CD8+ T cells sorted from blood. V usage is TRBV7-7 and J usage is TRBJ2-2; tentative D call: TRBD1 (5 bases). CDR3 sequence (DNA): TGTGCCAGCAGCTCTGGACAAGAACTGTTTTTT. Protein sequence: CASSSGQELFF.